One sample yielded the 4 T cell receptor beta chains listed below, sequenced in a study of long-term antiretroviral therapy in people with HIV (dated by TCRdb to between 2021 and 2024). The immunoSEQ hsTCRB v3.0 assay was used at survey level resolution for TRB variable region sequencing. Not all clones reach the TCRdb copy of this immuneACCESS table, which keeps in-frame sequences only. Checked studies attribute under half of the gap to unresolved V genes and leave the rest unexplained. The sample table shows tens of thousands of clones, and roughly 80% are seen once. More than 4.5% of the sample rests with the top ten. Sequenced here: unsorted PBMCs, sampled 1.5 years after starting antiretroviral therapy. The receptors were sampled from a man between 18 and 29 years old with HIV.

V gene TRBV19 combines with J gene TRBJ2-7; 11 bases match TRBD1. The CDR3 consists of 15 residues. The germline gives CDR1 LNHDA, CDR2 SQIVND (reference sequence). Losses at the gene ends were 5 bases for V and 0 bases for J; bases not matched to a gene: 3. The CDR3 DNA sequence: TGTGCCAGTAGTTCCGGGACAGGGGGCTCCTACGAGCAGTACTTC. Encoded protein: CASSSGTGGSYEQYF.

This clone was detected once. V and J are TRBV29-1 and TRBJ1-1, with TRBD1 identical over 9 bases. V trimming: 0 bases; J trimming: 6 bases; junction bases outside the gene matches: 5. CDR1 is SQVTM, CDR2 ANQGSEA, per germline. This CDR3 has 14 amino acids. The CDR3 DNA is TGCAGCGTTGAAGAGGGGACAGGGAGAGCTGAAGCTTTCTTT. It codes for CSVEEGTGRAEAFF.

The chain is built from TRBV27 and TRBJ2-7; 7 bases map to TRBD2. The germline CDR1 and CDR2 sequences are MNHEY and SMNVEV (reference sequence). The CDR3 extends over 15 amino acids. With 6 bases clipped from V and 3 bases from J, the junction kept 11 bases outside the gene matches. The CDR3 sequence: CASRGSGINLYEQYF. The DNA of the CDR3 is TGTGCCAGCAGGGGCAGCGGGATAAATCTCTACGAGCAGTACTTC.

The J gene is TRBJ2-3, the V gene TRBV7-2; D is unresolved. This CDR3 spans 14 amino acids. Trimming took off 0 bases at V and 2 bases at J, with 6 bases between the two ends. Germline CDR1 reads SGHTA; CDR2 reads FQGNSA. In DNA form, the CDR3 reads TGTGCCAGCAGCTTAGCAGGCCTCACAGATACGCAGTATTTT. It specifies CASSLAGLTDTQYF. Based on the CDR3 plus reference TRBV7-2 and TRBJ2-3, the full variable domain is GAGVSQSPSNKVTEKGKDVELRCDPISGHTALYWYRQSLGQGLEFLIYFQGNSAPDKSGLPSDRFSAERTGGSVSTLTIQRTQQEDSAVYLCASSLAGLTDTQYFGPGTRLTVL.